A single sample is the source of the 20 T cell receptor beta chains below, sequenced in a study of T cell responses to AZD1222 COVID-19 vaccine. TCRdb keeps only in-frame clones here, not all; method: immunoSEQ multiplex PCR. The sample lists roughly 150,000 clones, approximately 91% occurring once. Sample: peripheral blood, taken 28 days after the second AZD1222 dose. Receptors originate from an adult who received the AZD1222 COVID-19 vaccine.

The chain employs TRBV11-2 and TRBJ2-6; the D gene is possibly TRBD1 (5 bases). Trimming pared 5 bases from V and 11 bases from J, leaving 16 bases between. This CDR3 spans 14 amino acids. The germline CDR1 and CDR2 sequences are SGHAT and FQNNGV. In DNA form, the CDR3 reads TGTGCCAGCAGCCGACAGTATCTAACCGACGTCCTGACTTTC. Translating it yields CASSRQYLTDVLTF.

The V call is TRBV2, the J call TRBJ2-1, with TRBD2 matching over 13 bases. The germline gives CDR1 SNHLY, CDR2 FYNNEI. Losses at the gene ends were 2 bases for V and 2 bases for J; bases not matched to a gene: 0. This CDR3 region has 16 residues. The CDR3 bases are TGTGCCAGCAGTGAAACTAGCGGGGGGGCCTACAATGAGCAGTTCTTC. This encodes CASSETSGGAYNEQFF. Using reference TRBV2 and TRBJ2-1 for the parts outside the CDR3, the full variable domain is EPEVTQTPSHQVTQMGQEVILRCVPISNHLYFYWYRQILGQKVEFLVSFYNNEISEKSEIFDDQFSVERPDGSNFTLKIRSTKLEDSAMYFCASSETSGGAYNEQFFGPGTRLTVL.

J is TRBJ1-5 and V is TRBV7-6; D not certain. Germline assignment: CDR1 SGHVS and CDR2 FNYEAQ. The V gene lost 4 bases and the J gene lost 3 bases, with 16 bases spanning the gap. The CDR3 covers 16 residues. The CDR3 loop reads CASSSGTLGNNQPQHF. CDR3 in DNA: TGTGCCAGCAGCTCAGGTACCCTAGGGAACAATCAGCCCCAGCATTTT.

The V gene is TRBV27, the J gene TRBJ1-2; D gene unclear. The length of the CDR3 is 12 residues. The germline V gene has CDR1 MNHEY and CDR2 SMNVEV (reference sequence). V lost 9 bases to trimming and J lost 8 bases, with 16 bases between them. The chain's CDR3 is CASREWGGGYTF. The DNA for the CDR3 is TGTGCCAGTCGCGAATGGGGTGGCGGCTACACCTTC.

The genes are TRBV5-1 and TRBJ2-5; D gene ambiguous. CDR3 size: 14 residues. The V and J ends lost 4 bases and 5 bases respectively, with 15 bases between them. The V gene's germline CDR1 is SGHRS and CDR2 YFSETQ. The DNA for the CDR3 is TGCGCCAGCAGCCAAGGCTGGAGAAGGGAGACCCAGTACTTC. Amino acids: CASSQGWRRETQYF.

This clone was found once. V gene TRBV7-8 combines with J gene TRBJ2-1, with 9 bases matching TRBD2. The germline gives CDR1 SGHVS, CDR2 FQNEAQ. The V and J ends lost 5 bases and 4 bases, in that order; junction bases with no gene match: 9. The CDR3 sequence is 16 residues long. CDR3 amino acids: CASSPVRSGGYNEQFF. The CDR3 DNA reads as TGTGCCAGCAGCCCCGTGCGTAGCGGGGGTTACAATGAGCAGTTCTTC.

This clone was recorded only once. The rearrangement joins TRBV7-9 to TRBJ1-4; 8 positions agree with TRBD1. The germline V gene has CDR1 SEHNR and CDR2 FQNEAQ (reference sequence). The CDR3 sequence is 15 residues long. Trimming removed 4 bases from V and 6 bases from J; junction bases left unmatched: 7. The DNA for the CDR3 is TGTGCCAGCAGCTCTCCAGGGGGCCGGGATGAAAAACTGTTTTTT. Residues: CASSSPGGRDEKLFF.

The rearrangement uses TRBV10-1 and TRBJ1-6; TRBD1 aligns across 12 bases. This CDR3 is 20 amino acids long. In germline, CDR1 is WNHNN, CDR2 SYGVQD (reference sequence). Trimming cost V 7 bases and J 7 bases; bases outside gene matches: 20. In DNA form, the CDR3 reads TGCGCCAGCAACAACCCTGGGGGGACAGGGGGCTTGGTTAGGAATTCACCCCTCCACTTT. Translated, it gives CASNNPGGTGGLVRNSPLHF.

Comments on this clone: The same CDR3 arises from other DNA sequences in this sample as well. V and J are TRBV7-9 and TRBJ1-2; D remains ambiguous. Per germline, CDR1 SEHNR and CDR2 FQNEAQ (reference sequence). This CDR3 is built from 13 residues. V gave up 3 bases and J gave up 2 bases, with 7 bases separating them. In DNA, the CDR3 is TGTGCCAGCAGCTTTTTTTCCAACTATGGCTACACCTTC. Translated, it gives CASSFFSNYGYTF.

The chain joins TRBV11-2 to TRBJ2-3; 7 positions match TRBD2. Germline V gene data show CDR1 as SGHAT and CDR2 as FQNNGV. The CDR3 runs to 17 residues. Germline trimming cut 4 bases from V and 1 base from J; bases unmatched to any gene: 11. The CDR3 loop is CASSSSGRGGRTDTQYF. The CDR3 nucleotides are TGTGCCAGCAGCTCCAGTGGGCGCGGGGGACGCACAGATACGCAGTATTTT.

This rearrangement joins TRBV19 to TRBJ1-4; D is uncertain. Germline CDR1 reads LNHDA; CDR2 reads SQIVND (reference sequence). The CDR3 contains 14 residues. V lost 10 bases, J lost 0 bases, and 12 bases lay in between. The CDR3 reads CAISDRSTNEKLFF. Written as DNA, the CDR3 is TGTGCCATTTCGGATCGCTCAACTAATGAAAAACTGTTTTTT.

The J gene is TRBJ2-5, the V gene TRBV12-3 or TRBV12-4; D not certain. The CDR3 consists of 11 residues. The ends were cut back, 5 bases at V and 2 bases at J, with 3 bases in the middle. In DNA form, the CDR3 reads TGTGCCAGCAGTGAACAAGAGACCCAGTACTTC. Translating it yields CASSEQETQYF.

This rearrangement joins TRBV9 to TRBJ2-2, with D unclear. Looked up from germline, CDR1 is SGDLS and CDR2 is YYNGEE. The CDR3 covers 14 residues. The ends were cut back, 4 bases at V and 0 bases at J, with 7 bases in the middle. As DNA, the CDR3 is TGTGCCAGCAGCCCCCCCTCGAACACCGGGGAGCTGTTTTTT. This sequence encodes CASSPPSNTGELFF.

DNA for the CDR3: TGCGCCAGCAGCTCCGGACAGGGGAGCTCCTACAATGAGCAGTTCTTC. Protein: CASSSGQGSSYNEQFF. The rearrangement uses TRBV5-1 and TRBJ2-1, with 9 bases aligning to TRBD1. Germline CDR1 is SGHRS and CDR2 is YFSETQ. The ends lost 3 bases at V and 0 bases at J; junction bases unmatched: 4. The CDR3 has 16 amino acids.

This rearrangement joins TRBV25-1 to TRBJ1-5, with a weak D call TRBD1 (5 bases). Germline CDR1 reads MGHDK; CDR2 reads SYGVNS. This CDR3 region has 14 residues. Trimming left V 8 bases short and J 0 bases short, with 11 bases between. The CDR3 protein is CASGSGYSNQPQHF. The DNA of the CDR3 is TGTGCCAGCGGATCAGGGTATAGCAATCAGCCCCAGCATTTT. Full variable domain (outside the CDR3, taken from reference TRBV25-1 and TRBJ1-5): EADIYQTPRYLVIGTGKKITLECSQTMGHDKMYWYQQDPGMELHLIHYSYGVNSTEKGDLSSESTVSRIRTEHFPLTLESARPSHTSQYLCASGSGYSNQPQHFGDGTRLSIL.

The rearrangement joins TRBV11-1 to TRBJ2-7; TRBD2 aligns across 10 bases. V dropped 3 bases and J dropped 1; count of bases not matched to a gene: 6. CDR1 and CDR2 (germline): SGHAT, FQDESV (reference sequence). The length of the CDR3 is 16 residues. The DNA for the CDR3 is TGTGCCAGCAGCTTCTCTAGCGGGAGTACGTCCTACGAGCAGTACTTC. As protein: CASSFSSGSTSYEQYF.

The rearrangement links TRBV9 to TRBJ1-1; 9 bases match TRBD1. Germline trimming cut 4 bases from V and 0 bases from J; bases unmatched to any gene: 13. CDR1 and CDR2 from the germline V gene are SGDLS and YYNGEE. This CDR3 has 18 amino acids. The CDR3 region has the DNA TGTGCCAGCAGCCCGCGTCCGGGGACAGGGCGTATGAACACTGAAGCTTTCTTT. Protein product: CASSPRPGTGRMNTEAFF.

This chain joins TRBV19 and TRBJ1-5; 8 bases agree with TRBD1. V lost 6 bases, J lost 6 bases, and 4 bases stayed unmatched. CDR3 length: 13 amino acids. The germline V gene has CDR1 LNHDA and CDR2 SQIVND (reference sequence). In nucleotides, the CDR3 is TGTGCCAGTAGAGGACAGGGAAGTCAGCCCCAGCATTTT. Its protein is CASRGQGSQPQHF.

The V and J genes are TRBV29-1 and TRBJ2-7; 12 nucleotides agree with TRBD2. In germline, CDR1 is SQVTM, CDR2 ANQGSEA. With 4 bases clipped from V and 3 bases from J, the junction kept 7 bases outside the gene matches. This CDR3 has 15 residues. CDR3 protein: CSVAPTSGSLYEQYF. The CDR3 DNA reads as TGCAGCGTTGCCCCGACTAGCGGGAGCCTCTACGAGCAGTACTTC.

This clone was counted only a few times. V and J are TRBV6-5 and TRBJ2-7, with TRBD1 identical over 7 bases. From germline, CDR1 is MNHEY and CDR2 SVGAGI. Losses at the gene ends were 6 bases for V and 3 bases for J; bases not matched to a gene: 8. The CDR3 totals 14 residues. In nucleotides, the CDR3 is TGTGCCAGCAGGGCGGACAGGATAATCTACGAGCAGTACTTC. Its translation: CASRADRIIYEQYF.